The 9 T cell receptor beta chains presented below share a single source sample, sequenced in a study of T cell repertoires in cytomegalovirus infection (dated by TCRdb to the late 2010s). Instrument used: Illumina HiSeq 1500. The public reads were reanalyzed by TCRdb: fastp trimming at Q25, MiXCR alignment, in-frame beta chains only. Every CDR3 protein is listed once, alongside the most common genes and DNA of its rows. Counted in this sample were fewer than 200,000 distinct CDR3 sequences; around an eighth of them appeared once. Jointly, the top ten make up roughly 30% of the sample. Sequencing input: PBMCs. The source of these receptors is a human donor in good health (CMV status not recorded). Some clones in this sample may be carry-over from other donors' samples.

This clonotype was seen only a few times. The chain combines TRBV20-1 with TRBJ1-5; D is unclear. The CDR3 has 16 residues. Germline CDR1 reads DFQATT; CDR2 reads SNEGSKA (reference sequence). Between the trimmed V and J ends, which lost 0 bases and 1 base, there was a span of 13 bases. CDR3 in DNA: TGCAGTGCTAGAGATAGTAGGGAAGGCAGCAATCAGCCCCAGCATTTT. Translation gives CSARDSREGSNQPQHF.

The chain recombines TRBV2 with TRBJ2-2, with TRBD1 matching over 8 bases. Germline CDR1 is SNHLY and CDR2 is FYNNEI. The length of the CDR3 is 15 residues. V was clipped by 11 bases and J by 6 bases; unmatched bases: 14. The CDR3 DNA is TGTGCCTCCCAAGGGACCAGGGGGCGTTCCGGGGAGCTGTTTTTT. Translated: CASQGTRGRSGELFF.

This clonotype was seen many times. V gene TRBV4-1 combines with J gene TRBJ1-1, with D perhaps TRBD1 (5 bases). V dropped 4 bases and J dropped 3 bases, with 15 bases sitting between them. The CDR3 consists of 15 residues. Per the germline V gene, CDR1 is MGHRA and CDR2 is YSYEKL. CDR3 in DNA: TGCGCCAGCAGCCCCAGCCCGGCGGGGGACACTGAAGCTTTCTTT. The encoded protein is CASSPSPAGDTEAFF.

This clonotype was observed a handful of times. The rearrangement joins TRBV6-5 to TRBJ2-5, with 8 positions matching TRBD2. Per germline, CDR1 MNHEY and CDR2 SVGAGI. The CDR3 has 15 amino acids. Losses at the gene ends were 2 bases for V and 5 bases for J; bases not matched to a gene: 7. In DNA form, the CDR3 reads TGTGCCAGCAGTTACAAGGGACTAGATTGGGAGACCCAGTACTTC. Its protein product is CASSYKGLDWETQYF.

This chain links TRBV4-2 with TRBJ2-7, with 10 positions matching TRBD1. Per the germline V gene, CDR1 is LGHNA and CDR2 is YNFKEQ. The trim removed 6 bases at V and 2 bases at J, leaving 10 bases unmatched. This CDR3 is 16 amino acids long. CDR3 DNA: TGTGCCAGCAGGCCGACGACGGGACAGGGGCCCTACGAGCAGTACTTC. This sequence encodes CASRPTTGQGPYEQYF.

The chain uses TRBV14 and TRBJ1-5; D not resolved. This CDR3 spans 13 amino acids. CDR1 is SGHDN, CDR2 FVKESK, per germline. Trimming cost V 1 base and J 5 bases, with 6 bases left between them. The CDR3: CASSQGSYQPQHF. The CDR3, as DNA: TGTGCCAGCAGCCAAGGGTCTTATCAGCCCCAGCATTTT.

This clonotype was counted between two and nine times. V usage is TRBV5-6 and J usage is TRBJ1-2; TRBD1 matches 8 bases. This CDR3 spans 13 amino acids. The junction had 1 base not matched to a gene; V was cut back by 2 bases and J by 4 bases. Looked up from germline, CDR1 is SGHDT and CDR2 is YYEEEE. The chain's CDR3 is CASSLQGGYGYTF. The DNA for the CDR3 is TGTGCCAGCAGCTTACAGGGGGGCTATGGCTACACCTTC.

The V and J genes are TRBV20-1 and TRBJ2-7, with D tentatively TRBD1 (6 bases). The germline V gene encodes CDR1 DFQATT and CDR2 SNEGSKA (reference sequence). The V end lost 0 bases, the J end lost 1 base, and 13 bases lay between the germline ends. CDR3 length: 15 amino acids. CDR3 nucleotide sequence: TGCAGTGCTAGAGATCTAACAGGGCTATCCTACGAGCAGTACTTC. Protein product: CSARDLTGLSYEQYF.

This clonotype came up a few times. V gene TRBV24-1 combines with J gene TRBJ2-5; D gene ambiguous. Trimming took 3 bases from V and 5 from J, leaving 15 bases between them. Germline loops: CDR1 KGHDR, CDR2 SFDVKD. CDR3 length: 15 amino acids. The CDR3 reads CATSDLSPTKETQYF. The CDR3, as DNA: TGTGCCACCAGTGATCTGAGCCCCACCAAGGAGACCCAGTACTTC.